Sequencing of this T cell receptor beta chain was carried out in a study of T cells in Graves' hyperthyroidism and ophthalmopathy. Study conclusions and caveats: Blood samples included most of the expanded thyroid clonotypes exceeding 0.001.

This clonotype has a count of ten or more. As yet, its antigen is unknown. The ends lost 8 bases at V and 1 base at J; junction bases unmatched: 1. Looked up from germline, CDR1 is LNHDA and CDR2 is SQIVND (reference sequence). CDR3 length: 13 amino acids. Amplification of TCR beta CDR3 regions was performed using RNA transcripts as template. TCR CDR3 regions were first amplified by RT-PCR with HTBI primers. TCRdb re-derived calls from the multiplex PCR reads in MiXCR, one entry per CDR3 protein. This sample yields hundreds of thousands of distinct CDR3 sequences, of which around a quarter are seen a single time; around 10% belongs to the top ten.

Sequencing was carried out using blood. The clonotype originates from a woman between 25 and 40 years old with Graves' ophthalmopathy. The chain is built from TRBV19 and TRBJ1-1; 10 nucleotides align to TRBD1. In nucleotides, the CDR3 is TGTGCCAGTGGACAGGGGGGGAACACTGAAGCTTTCTTT. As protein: CASGQGGNTEAFF.